This T cell receptor (beta chain) was obtained from a study of metastatic and nonmetastatic thyroid tumors. Overall study context: Repertoire data that came from the blood and tumor or nodule tissue of malignant and benign thyroid patients were compared. General study points: In both blood and tumor samples, TCR beta diversity was reported significantly higher for malignant than benign nodules.

Every patient underwent thyroid surgery untreated. TCRdb re-called clones via MiXCR from the PCR reads. This table has approximately 31,000 clones, over 15% appearing once. The sample holds many counts of this clone. Its antigen is unidentified. Germline V gives CDR1 LNHDA, CDR2 SQIVND (reference sequence). The CDR3 is made up of 15 amino acids. V was pared by 5 bases and J by 8 bases, with 9 bases of the junction left unmatched. This chain uses TRBV19 with TRBJ2-1; 10 nucleotides match TRBD2. Sequencing used blood. The clonotype was recovered from a female donor with papillary thyroid cancer or a benign thyroid nodule (not recorded which). Some clones in this sample may be carry-over from other donors' samples. The CDR3 bases are TGTGCCAGTAGTCGAAGCGGGAGGGCCTCAGATGAGCAGTTCTTC. It translates to CASSRSGRASDEQFF. Full variable domain (outside the CDR3, taken from reference TRBV19 and TRBJ2-1): DGGITQSPKYLFRKEGQNVTLSCEQNLNHDAMYWYRQDPGQGLRLIYYSQIVNDFQKGDIAEGYSVSREKKESFPLTVTSAQKNPTAFYLCASSRSGRASDEQFFGPGTRLTVL.